Listed below are T cell receptor beta chains from one sample, sequenced in a study of blood T cell repertoires in COVID-19. The repertoire was sequenced with immunoSEQ multiplex PCR; TCRdb's copy has only in-frame clones and lacks some. The repertoire holds nearly 350,000 clones, with approximately 82% as singletons. The sample was peripheral blood. These receptors all stem from a young man with active or convalescent COVID-19. The CDR3 runs from the conserved cysteine through the conserved F or W. D genes are given only for firm matches. Only part of the rows carry a size: once, few, many, or a class if the clone is expanded.

V	size	length	D	J	DNA	CDR3
TRBV27	NA	16	TRBD1	TRBJ2-5	TGTGCCAGCAGCCGCGTGACAGGGCCCCTACAAGAGACCCAGTACTTC	CASSRVTGPLQETQYF
TRBV7-9	NA	15	NA	TRBJ1-6	TGTGCCAGCAGCTTAGGGGCCAGTACGGATTCACCCCTCCACTTT	CASSLGASTDSPLHF
TRBV24-1	NA	16	TRBD2	TRBJ2-7	TGTGCCACCAGTGATCCGGGGGGGACGGGGAGCTACGAGCAGTACTTC	CATSDPGGTGSYEQYF
TRBV5-1	NA	14	TRBD1	TRBJ2-1	TGCGCCAGCAGCGGAAAAGGACAGGCTTTTGAGCAGTTCTTC	CASSGKGQAFEQFF
TRBV6-1	NA	16	TRBD2	TRBJ2-7	TGTGCCAGCAGTGCCCTGGGACTAGCGGGAGTCTACGAGCAGTACTTC	CASSALGLAGVYEQYF
TRBV29-1	NA	13	NA	TRBJ2-7	TGCAGCGTTGTGGGGGAGGCTTCCTACGAGCAGTACTTC	CSVVGEASYEQYF
TRBV6-5	NA	15	NA	TRBJ2-3	TGTGCCAGCAAGCAGAGGGTGGGTTACACAGATACGCAGTATTTT	CASKQRVGYTDTQYF
TRBV6-6	NA	16	TRBD2	TRBJ2-2	TGTGCCAGCAGTCCCCAGCGGGAGGGCGGGACCGGGGAGCTGTTTTTT	CASSPQREGGTGELFF
TRBV29-1	NA	16	TRBD2	TRBJ2-1	TGCAGCGTTGTAGGGACGGCGGGGGGGAAATACAATGAGCAGTTCTTC	CSVVGTAGGKYNEQFF
TRBV6-4	once	13	TRBD1	TRBJ2-5	TGTGCCAGCAGTGACCAGGCAGGGGGTACCCAGTACTTC	CASSDQAGGTQYF
TRBV6-2/TRBV6-3	NA	14	TRBD2	TRBJ2-7	TGTGCCAGCAGTTACTTAGCGGGAAGTTACGAGCAGTACTTC	CASSYLAGSYEQYF
TRBV29-1	NA	14	TRBD2	TRBJ2-7	TGCAGCGTTTCCGGGACTAGCGGCTCCTACGAGCAGTACTTC	CSVSGTSGSYEQYF
TRBV5-4	NA	15	NA	TRBJ2-3	TGTGCCAGCAGCCTTAGGACTGTTAGCACAGATACGCAGTATTTT	CASSLRTVSTDTQYF
TRBV6-4	NA	19	TRBD2	TRBJ2-2	TGTGCCAGCAGTGACACTAGCGGGAGGGTTGTCTCCTGTACCGGGGAGCTGTTTTTT	CASSDTSGRVVSCTGELFF
TRBV19	NA	11	TRBD2	TRBJ2-5	TGTGCGGCGGGGGGTTGGGAGACCCAGTACTTC	CAAGGWETQYF
TRBV7-8	NA	16	TRBD2	TRBJ2-2	TGTGCCAGCAGCCGAGCTAGCGGGGCGAACACCGGGGAGCTGTTTTTT	CASSRASGANTGELFF
TRBV6-5	NA	15	NA	TRBJ2-1	TGTGCCAGCAGGAGGGCAGGGGAAGAATACAATGAGCAGTTCTTC	CASRRAGEEYNEQFF
TRBV29-1	NA	12	NA	TRBJ1-1	TGCAGCGTTGAACTTGGGGTCCCGGGGGCTTTCTTT	CSVELGVPGAFF
TRBV19	once	14	NA	TRBJ2-1	TGTGCCACTTCAAGCGGCTTCTCCTACAATGAGCAGTTCTTC	CATSSGFSYNEQFF
TRBV12-3/TRBV12-4	NA	12	NA	TRBJ2-3	TGTGCCAGCAGTCAGTGGACAGATACGCAGTATTTT	CASSQWTDTQYF
TRBV5-1	NA	14	TRBD1	TRBJ2-7	TGCGCCAGCAGTCCCGGGACAGTCTCCTACGAGCAGTACTTC	CASSPGTVSYEQYF
TRBV25-1	NA	16	TRBD1	TRBJ1-5	TGTGCCAGCAGTCAGACAGGGGGCCCTCTCAATCAGCCCCAGCATTTT	CASSQTGGPLNQPQHF
TRBV4-1	few	18	NA	TRBJ1-3	TGCGCCAGCAGCCAAGTGCCGAATGCAGGGAAGGCTGGAAACACCATATATTTT	CASSQVPNAGKAGNTIYF
TRBV30	NA	11	NA	TRBJ2-5	TGTGCCTGGAGTCTGAGAGAGACCCAGTACTTC	CAWSLRETQYF
TRBV12-3/TRBV12-4	NA	12	TRBD1	TRBJ1-2	TGTGCCAGCAGCCGGGACAGGCGCGGCTACACCTTC	CASSRDRRGYTF
TRBV19	NA	15	NA	TRBJ1-6	TGTGCCAGTAGCTGGGAGGGGGGGTCTAATTCACCCCTCCACTTT	CASSWEGGSNSPLHF
TRBV7-2	NA	15	NA	TRBJ2-7	TGTGCCAGCAGCTTCGGCGGGGGCAAAACCTACGAGCAGTACTTC	CASSFGGGKTYEQYF
TRBV6-2/TRBV6-3	NA	15	TRBD2	TRBJ2-7	TGTGCCAGCAGTTACTCGGAGACTAGCGCCTACGAGCAGTACTTC	CASSYSETSAYEQYF
TRBV6-5	NA	13	NA	TRBJ1-1	TGTGCCAGCAGTAGGGGGGGTGGCACTGAAGCTTTCTTT	CASSRGGGTEAFF
TRBV18	NA	18	TRBD2	TRBJ2-7	TGTGCCAGCTCACCAATCGGGACTAGCGGGACCGATGCGGGGGAGCAGTACTTC	CASSPIGTSGTDAGEQYF
TRBV5-5	NA	19	NA	TRBJ1-2	TGTGCCAGCAGCTTGTGGTCCCCCCGGCAGGCCCTCTCTAACTATGGCTACACCTTC	CASSLWSPRQALSNYGYTF
TRBV15	once	15	NA	TRBJ2-2	TGTGCCACCCCTTCGCCCCAGGGGCTCACCGGGGAGCTGTTTTTT	CATPSPQGLTGELFF
TRBV19	NA	15	TRBD2	TRBJ2-2	TGTGCCAGTAGTACCCGACTAGCGGGGACCGGGGAGCTGTTTTTT	CASSTRLAGTGELFF
TRBV6-5	NA	13	TRBD1	TRBJ1-2	TGTGCCAGCAGCCTCCGGGACAGATCCGGCTACACCTTC	CASSLRDRSGYTF
TRBV28	NA	15	TRBD2	TRBJ2-3	TGTGCCAGCAGTTTCCCTAGCGGGGCCACAGATACGCAGTATTTT	CASSFPSGATDTQYF
TRBV6-5	NA	14	TRBD2	TRBJ2-7	TGTGCCAGCATGTTTGGCGGGGGGGGTACCGAGCAGTACTTC	CASMFGGGGTEQYF
TRBV28	NA	15	TRBD1	TRBJ1-6	TGTGCCAGCAGCTACCCAGGGGGCCGGTTCTCACCCCTCCACTTT	CASSYPGGRFSPLHF
TRBV6-6	NA	11	NA	TRBJ2-7	TGTGCCAGCAGGACTAGGGACGAGCAGTACTTC	CASRTRDEQYF
TRBV2	NA	15	TRBD1	TRBJ2-7	TGTGCCAGCAGTGAATCCCAGGGGGAAATCTACGAGCAGTACTTC	CASSESQGEIYEQYF
TRBV6-6	NA	15	NA	TRBJ2-3	TGTGCCAGCAGTTATGGCGGGGCGGGCACAGATACGCAGTATTTT	CASSYGGAGTDTQYF
TRBV19	NA	11	NA	TRBJ1-6	TGTGCCAGTAGCCAAAATTCACCCCTCCACTTT	CASSQNSPLHF
TRBV4-1	NA	16	TRBD2	TRBJ2-7	TGCGCCAGCAGCCAAGAAGCGGCCGCGGGGGGATACGAGCAGTACTTC	CASSQEAAAGGYEQYF
TRBV30	NA	13	NA	TRBJ2-3	TGTGCCTGGAGCGTAGCTAGCACAGATACGCAGTATTTT	CAWSVASTDTQYF
TRBV6-5	NA	13	TRBD1	TRBJ2-1	TGTGCCAGCAGTTACGCCCACAGGGGGGAGCAGTTCTTC	CASSYAHRGEQFF
TRBV11-3	once	16	NA	TRBJ1-6	TGTGCCAGCGGCTTACGGGGGAGCGGGTGGAATTCACCCCTCCACTTT	CASGLRGSGWNSPLHF
TRBV6-5	NA	14	NA	TRBJ2-2	TGTGCCAGCATTAACTACCAAAACACCGGGGAGCTGTTTTTT	CASINYQNTGELFF
TRBV7-6	NA	15	TRBD1	TRBJ2-1	TGTGCCAGCAGCTTTACAGGGGGCGCGCGATTCGAGCAGTTCTTC	CASSFTGGARFEQFF
TRBV24-1	NA	15	TRBD1	TRBJ1-4	TGTGCCACCAGTGACCCAGGGGGCGCGGTAGAAAAACTGTTTTTT	CATSDPGGAVEKLFF
TRBV19	NA	15	TRBD1	TRBJ1-5	TGTGCCAGTTTAGACAGGGGCCTTAGCAATCAGCCCCAGCATTTT	CASLDRGLSNQPQHF
TRBV27	NA	13	NA	TRBJ1-2	TGTGCCAGCAGTTTCTCCCTTAACTATGGCTACACCTTC	CASSFSLNYGYTF
TRBV5-1	NA	14	TRBD1	TRBJ1-3	TGCGCCAGCAGCCAGACAGGGGCCAGAAACACCATATATTTT	CASSQTGARNTIYF
TRBV19	NA	13	NA	TRBJ2-1	TGTGCCAGTAGTATGGTAGGGGAACATGAGCAGTTCTTC	CASSMVGEHEQFF
TRBV7-2	NA	15	TRBD2	TRBJ2-3	TGTGCCAGCAGCTTAGGACTAGCGGATGGGGATACGCAGTATTTT	CASSLGLADGDTQYF